This TCR beta chain derives from a study of blood T cell repertoires in COVID-19. In the study overall: Acute and convalescent COVID-19 samples came from the United States, Italy and Spain.

The study drew participants aged about 18 to 90 years from roughly 25 US areas. Self-reported history from a screening survey and questionnaire set each donor's cohort. Per the study methods: It was from reference gene primer amplification that nucleated cell counts were estimated. Libraries were prepared by immunoSEQ multiplex PCR; TCRdb keeps only in-frame clonotypes and omits some of them. From that table come the V and J calls and clone size; the DNA was used to work out D and trimming. The table includes hundreds of thousands of clones, 80% to 90% detected once. The V gene lost 5 bases and the J gene lost 7 bases, with 12 bases spanning the gap. This CDR3 is built from 13 residues.

The sample comprised PBMCs or T cells enriched from blood (not recorded which). The TCR was taken from a man aged 30 to 39 with acute COVID-19. The chain combines TRBV12-3 or TRBV12-4 with TRBJ2-1; no definite D call. The CDR3 sequence is CASSTPLKNEQFF. The CDR3 DNA sequence: TGTGCCAGCAGTACTCCGCTAAAAAATGAGCAGTTCTTC.